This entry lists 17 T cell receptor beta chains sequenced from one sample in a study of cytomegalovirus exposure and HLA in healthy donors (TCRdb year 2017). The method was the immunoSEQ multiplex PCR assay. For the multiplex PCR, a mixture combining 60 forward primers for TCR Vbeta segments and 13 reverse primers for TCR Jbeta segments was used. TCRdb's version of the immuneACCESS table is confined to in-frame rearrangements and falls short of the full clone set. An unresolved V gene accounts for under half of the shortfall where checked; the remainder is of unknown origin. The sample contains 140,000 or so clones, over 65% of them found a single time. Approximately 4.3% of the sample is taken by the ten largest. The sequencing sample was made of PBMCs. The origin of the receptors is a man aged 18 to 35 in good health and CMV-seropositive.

The CDR3 loop is CASSSRPVRDEQYF. Written as DNA, the CDR3 is TGCGCCAGCAGCTCCCGGCCGGTCAGGGACGAGCAGTACTTC. The gene calls are TRBV5-1 and TRBJ2-7, with D maybe TRBD1 (5 bases). Germline assignment: CDR1 SGHRS and CDR2 YFSETQ. The V gene lost 3 bases and the J gene lost 5 bases, with 15 bases spanning the gap. This CDR3 comprises 14 residues.

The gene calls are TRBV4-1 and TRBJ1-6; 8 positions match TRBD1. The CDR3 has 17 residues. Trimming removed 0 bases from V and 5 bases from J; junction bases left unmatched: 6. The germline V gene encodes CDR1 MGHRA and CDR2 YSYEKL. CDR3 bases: TGCGCCAGCAGCCAAGACCGTGGACAGGGTAATAATTCACCCCTCCACTTT. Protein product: CASSQDRGQGNNSPLHF.

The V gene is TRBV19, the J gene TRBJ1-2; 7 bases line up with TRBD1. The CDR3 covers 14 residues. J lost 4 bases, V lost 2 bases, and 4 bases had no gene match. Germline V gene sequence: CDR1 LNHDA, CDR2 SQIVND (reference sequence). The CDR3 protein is CASSIPGQSYGYTF. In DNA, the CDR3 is TGTGCCAGTAGTATACCGGGACAGAGCTATGGCTACACCTTC.

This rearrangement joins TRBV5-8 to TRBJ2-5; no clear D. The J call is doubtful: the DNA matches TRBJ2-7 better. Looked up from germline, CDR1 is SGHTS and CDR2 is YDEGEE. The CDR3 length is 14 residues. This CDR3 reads CASAPEFRTYEQYF. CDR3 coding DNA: TGTGCCAGCGCCCCGGAGTTCCGTACCTACGAGCAGTACTTC.

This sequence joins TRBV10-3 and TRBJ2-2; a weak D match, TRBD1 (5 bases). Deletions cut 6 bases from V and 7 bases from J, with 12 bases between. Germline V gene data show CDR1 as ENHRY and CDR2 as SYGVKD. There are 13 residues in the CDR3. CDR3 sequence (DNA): TGTGCCATCAGGACGACAGAGCGCGGGGAGCTGTTTTTT. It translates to CAIRTTERGELFF.

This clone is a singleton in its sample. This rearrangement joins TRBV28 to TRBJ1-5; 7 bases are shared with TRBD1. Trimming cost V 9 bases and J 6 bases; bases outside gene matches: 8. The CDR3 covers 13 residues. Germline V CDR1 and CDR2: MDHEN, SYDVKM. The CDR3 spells CASLTGNGQPQHF. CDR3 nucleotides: TGTGCCAGTTTGACAGGGAATGGTCAGCCCCAGCATTTT.

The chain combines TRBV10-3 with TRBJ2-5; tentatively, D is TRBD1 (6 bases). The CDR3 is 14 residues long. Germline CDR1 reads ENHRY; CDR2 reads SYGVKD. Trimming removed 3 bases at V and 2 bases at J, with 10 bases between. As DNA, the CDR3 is TGTGCCATCAGTGAAGGACAGCAACAAGAGACCCAGTACTTC. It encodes CAISEGQQQETQYF.

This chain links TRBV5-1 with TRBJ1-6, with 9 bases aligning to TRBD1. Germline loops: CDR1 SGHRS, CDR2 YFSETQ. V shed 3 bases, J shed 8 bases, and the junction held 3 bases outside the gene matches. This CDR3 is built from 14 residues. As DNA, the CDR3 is TGCGCCAGCAGCTGGGGACAGGGAGATTCACCCCTCCACTTT. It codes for CASSWGQGDSPLHF.

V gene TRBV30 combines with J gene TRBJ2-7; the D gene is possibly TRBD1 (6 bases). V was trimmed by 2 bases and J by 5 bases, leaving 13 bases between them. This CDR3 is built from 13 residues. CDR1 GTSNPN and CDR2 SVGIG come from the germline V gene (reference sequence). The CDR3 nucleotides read TGTGCCTGGAGTTTGGCAGGGGTTAACGAGCAGTACTTC. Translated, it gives CAWSLAGVNEQYF.

CDR3 bases: TGTGCCAGCTCACCCGGACAGGGGGCGGGCTATGGCTACACCTTC. Translated: CASSPGQGAGYGYTF. This chain uses TRBV18 with TRBJ1-2; 11 nucleotides line up with TRBD1. Germline-derived CDR1 and CDR2 are KGHSH and LQKENI. V was pared by 3 bases and J by 4 bases, with 4 bases of the junction left unmatched. CDR3 length equals 15 residues.

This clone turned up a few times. The CDR3: CASSLPGPGETQYF. CDR3 nucleotide sequence: TGTGCCAGCAGCTTGCCCGGCCCAGGGGAGACCCAGTACTTC. V and J are TRBV5-4 and TRBJ2-5; D possibly corresponds to TRBD1 (5 bases). V lost 1 base and J 5 bases, leaving 12 bases between the germline ends. This CDR3 contains 14 residues. CDR1 SGHNT and CDR2 YYREEE come from the germline V gene (reference sequence).

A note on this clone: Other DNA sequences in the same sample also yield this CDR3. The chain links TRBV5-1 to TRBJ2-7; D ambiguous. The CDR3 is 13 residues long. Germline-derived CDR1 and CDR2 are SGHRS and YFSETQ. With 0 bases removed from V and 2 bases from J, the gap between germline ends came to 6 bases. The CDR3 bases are TGCGCCAGCAGCTTGGACGGAGCCTACGAGCAGTACTTC. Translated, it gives CASSLDGAYEQYF.

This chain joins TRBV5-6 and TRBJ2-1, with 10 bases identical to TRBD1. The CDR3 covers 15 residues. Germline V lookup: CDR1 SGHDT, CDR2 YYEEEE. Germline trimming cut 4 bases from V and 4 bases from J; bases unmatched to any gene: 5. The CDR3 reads CASSRPGQGYNEQFF. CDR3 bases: TGTGCCAGCAGCCGACCGGGACAGGGGTACAATGAGCAGTTCTTC.

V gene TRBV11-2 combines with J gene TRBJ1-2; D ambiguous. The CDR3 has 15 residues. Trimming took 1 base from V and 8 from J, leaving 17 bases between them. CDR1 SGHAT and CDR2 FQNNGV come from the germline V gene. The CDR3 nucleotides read TGTGCCAGCAGCTTAGGCGGAGGCCTGGCGGGAGGCTACACCTTC. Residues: CASSLGGGLAGGYTF.

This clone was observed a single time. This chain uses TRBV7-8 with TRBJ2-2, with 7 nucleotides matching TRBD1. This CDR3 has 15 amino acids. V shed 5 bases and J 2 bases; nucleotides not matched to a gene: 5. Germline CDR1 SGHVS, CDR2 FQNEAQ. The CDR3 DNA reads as TGTGCCAGCAGCAGAGGGACAGCCAACACCGGGGAGCTGTTTTTT. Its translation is CASSRGTANTGELFF.

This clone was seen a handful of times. The CDR3 bases are TGCGCCAGCAGCCTAGGGGGACCTCACACTGAAGCTTTCTTT. It encodes CASSLGGPHTEAFF. The J gene is TRBJ1-1, the V gene TRBV5-1; TRBD1 is a possible D gene (6 bases). This CDR3 has 14 amino acids. Trimming left V 4 bases short and J 3 bases short, with 13 bases between. CDR1 is SGHRS, CDR2 YFSETQ, per germline.

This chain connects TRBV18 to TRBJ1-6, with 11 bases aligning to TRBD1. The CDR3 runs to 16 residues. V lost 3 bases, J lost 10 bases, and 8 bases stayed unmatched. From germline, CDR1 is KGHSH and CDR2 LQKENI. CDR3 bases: TGTGCCAGCTCACCGATACCGGGACAGGGGGTATCACCCCTCCACTTT. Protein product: CASSPIPGQGVSPLHF.